This TCR beta chain was captured by sequencing in a study of cytomegalovirus exposure and HLA in healthy donors. J was trimmed by 3 bases and V by 3 bases; bases with no gene match: 8. The germline V gene has CDR1 SGDLS and CDR2 YYNGEE. This CDR3 has 16 residues. Use of 60 Vbeta and 13 Jbeta primers characterized the PCR. Profiling relied on immunoSEQ multiplex PCR, and the TCRdb table lists in-frame clones only, not all of them. The sample carries over 95,000 clones, approximately 69% recorded once. The chain has TRBV9 and TRBJ2-2; 7 bases align to TRBD1. The sequenced sample was PBMCs. The source is a middle-aged woman in good health and CMV-seropositive. In DNA, the CDR3 is TGTGCCAGCAGCGCTACCGGACAGGTCTACACCGGGGAGCTGTTTTTT. This sequence encodes CASSATGQVYTGELFF.